The next 9 T cell receptor beta chains were all read from a single sample in a study of CD8 T cells in ankylosing spondylitis. Each CDR3 protein is one row after TCRdb ran MiXCR on the 5' RACE reads. The sample lists about 24,000 distinct CDR3 sequences; around a sixth were seen once. Sequencing was carried out using blood. These receptors all stem from a male donor with ankylosing spondylitis or in good health (not recorded which).

This clonotype was counted many times. The J gene is TRBJ1-1, the V gene TRBV6-4; D is ambiguous. The CDR3 contains 13 residues. Per germline, CDR1 MRHNA and CDR2 SNTAGT. Trimming removed 0 bases from V and 6 bases from J, with 8 bases in between. CDR3 in amino acids: CASSDSDLAEAFF. The CDR3 nucleotides are TGTGCCAGCAGTGACTCCGACCTGGCTGAAGCTTTCTTT.

This clonotype has more than one count but fewer than ten. The chain carries TRBV10-3 and TRBJ2-7, with D perhaps being TRBD1 or TRBD2 (5 bases each). CDR3 size: 12 residues. CDR1 is ENHRY and CDR2 is SYGVKD in the germline V gene. V lost 1 base, J lost 5 bases, and 6 bases lay in between. CDR3 sequence: CAISEWGNEQYF. Written as DNA, the CDR3 is TGTGCCATCAGTGAGTGGGGGAACGAGCAGTACTTC.

By share, this clonotype ranks as medium-sized. The genes are TRBV20-1 and TRBJ2-3, with TRBD2 identical over 9 bases. V lost 3 bases, J lost 4 bases, and 8 bases stayed unmatched. The germline CDR1 and CDR2 sequences are DFQATT and SNEGSKA (reference sequence). The CDR3 covers 15 residues. CDR3 DNA sequence: TGCAGTGCTAGTAGTGGGACTAGCAGCGCAGATACGCAGTATTTT. Protein product: CSASSGTSSADTQYF.

The table lists this clonotype with a few counts. The gene calls are TRBV28 and TRBJ2-3; D gene uncertain. With 3 bases removed from V and 5 bases from J, the gap between germline ends came to 6 bases. The CDR3 is made up of 12 amino acids. Germline V gives CDR1 MDHEN, CDR2 SYDVKM. The DNA of the CDR3 is TGTGCCAGCAGTTTTTCGGGAGATACGCAGTATTTT. It codes for CASSFSGDTQYF.

This clonotype was recorded a few times. The rearrangement uses TRBV20-1 and TRBJ2-5; 7 nucleotides align to TRBD2. The CDR3 covers 15 residues. V was pared by 3 bases and J by 3 bases, with 10 bases of the junction left unmatched. The germline V gene encodes CDR1 DFQATT and CDR2 SNEGSKA (reference sequence). The CDR3 spells CSASKLAVSEETQYF. As DNA, the CDR3 is TGCAGTGCTAGTAAGCTAGCGGTCTCCGAAGAGACCCAGTACTTC.

This clonotype has a count of ten or more. The V call is TRBV6-6, the J call TRBJ2-1; 8 nucleotides match TRBD2. This CDR3 has 15 amino acids. From germline, CDR1 is MNHNY and CDR2 SVGAGI (reference sequence). After removal of 2 bases from V and 4 bases from J, the junction contained 4 bases not matched to a gene. The CDR3 nucleotides read TGTGCCAGCAGTTACGGGACTAGAGATTACAATGAGCAGTTCTTC. Its translation: CASSYGTRDYNEQFF.

The table lists this clonotype with a few counts. This sequence joins TRBV5-1 and TRBJ1-1; 11 bases map to TRBD1. J lost 5 bases, V lost 1 base, and 7 bases had no gene match. This CDR3 spans 16 amino acids. Per the germline V gene, CDR1 is SGHRS and CDR2 is YFSETQ. The DNA of the CDR3 is TGCGCCAGCAGCTTGCGGACAGGGGGCAGGAATACTGAAGCTTTCTTT. Translated: CASSLRTGGRNTEAFF.

This clonotype was found many times. V and J are TRBV29-1 and TRBJ2-2; 9 bases match TRBD1. This CDR3 comprises 14 residues. Germline V gene lookup returns CDR1 SQVTM and CDR2 ANQGSEA. V lost 4 bases, J lost 5 bases, and 5 bases stayed unmatched. Here the CDR3 reads CSVGVTGGTGELFF. The CDR3 nucleotides read TGCAGCGTTGGAGTGACAGGGGGGACCGGGGAGCTGTTTTTT.

The chain uses TRBV5-1 and TRBJ2-1; tentative D call: TRBD1 (6 bases). The V gene's germline CDR1 is SGHRS and CDR2 YFSETQ. There are 15 residues in the CDR3. V was clipped by 2 bases and J by 2 bases, with 11 bases between them. This CDR3 is CASSLEGVAYNEQFF. CDR3 bases: TGCGCCAGCAGCTTAGAGGGGGTGGCCTACAATGAGCAGTTCTTC. The whole variable domain, filled in from reference TRBV5-1 and TRBJ2-1, reads KAGVTQTPRYLIKTRGQQVTLSCSPISGHRSVSWYQQTPGQGLQFLFEYFSETQRNKGNFPGRFSGRQFSNSRSEMNVSTLELGDSALYLCASSLEGVAYNEQFFGPGTRLTVL.